The T cell receptor (beta chain) under discussion was sequenced for a study of blood T cells in healthy people across ages. Combining a sample-barcoded 5' primer with a J-beta primer mix, a second PCR ran for about 7 to 12 cycles. Sequencing yielded, for each sample, at least 2.5 million paired-end reads carrying CDR3. TCRdb fed the 5' RACE reads into MiXCR, producing one record per CDR3 protein. The data contain about 1.4 million distinct CDR3 sequences, approximately 60% of them seen just once; the ten biggest clones take up 6.5% to 8%. J was trimmed by 7 bases and V by 5 bases; bases with no gene match: 10. This CDR3 comprises 14 residues. Germline V gives CDR1 MNHEY, CDR2 SMNVEV (reference sequence). Only a few counts were recorded for this clonotype.

This sequence originates from a man between 18 and 29 years old in good health. Sequencing was done on a sample of blood. This chain joins TRBV27 and TRBJ2-7; 8 positions agree with TRBD1. In nucleotides, the CDR3 is TGTGCCAGCAGTCCGGACAGGGTAAATGAAGAGCAGTACTTC. As protein: CASSPDRVNEEQYF.